Presented here are 24 T cell receptor beta chains from one specimen sequenced in a study of cytomegalovirus exposure and HLA in healthy donors. Primers included in the PCR were 60 Vbeta and 13 Jbeta primers. Using immunoSEQ multiplex PCR, the repertoire was profiled, and TCRdb retains in-frame clones only, with some absent. Of 150,000 to 200,000 clones listed, 72% are singletons. The sequencing input was PBMCs. The receptors here all came from a human donor in good health.

V usage is TRBV5-4 and J usage is TRBJ2-2, with 8 bases lining up with TRBD2. Trimming removed 2 bases from V and 6 bases from J; junction bases left unmatched: 6. CDR1 is SGHNT, CDR2 YYREEE, per germline (reference sequence). The CDR3 has 15 amino acids. CDR3 DNA: TGTGCCAGCAGCTTCCCGCGGGGGGCGGCCGGGGAGCTGTTTTTT. Protein product: CASSFPRGAAGELFF. The full variable domain, with the rest looked up from reference TRBV5-4 and TRBJ2-2, is ETGVTQSPTHLIKTRGQQVTLRCSSQSGHNTVSWYQQALGQGPQFIFQYYREEENGRGNFPPRFSGLQFPNYSSELNVNALELDDSALYLCASSFPRGAAGELFFGEGSRLTVL.

The chain employs TRBV18 and TRBJ1-1; a possible D gene is TRBD1 (6 bases). The CDR3 contains 16 residues. Deletions cut 3 bases from V and 3 bases from J, with 17 bases between. In germline, CDR1 is KGHSH, CDR2 LQKENI. The CDR3 here is CASSPGGRFWDTEAFF. The CDR3 bases are TGTGCCAGCTCACCGGGGGGGCGGTTCTGGGACACTGAAGCTTTCTTT. Filled out from reference TRBV18 and TRBJ1-1, the complete variable domain reads NAGVMQNPRHLVRRRGQEARLRCSPMKGHSHVYWYRQLPEEGLKFMVYLQKENIIDESGMPKERFSAEFPKEGPSILRIQQVVRGDSAAYFCASSPGGRFWDTEAFFGQGTRLTVV.

This clone showed up just once. The chain links TRBV29-1 to TRBJ2-2; D may be TRBD2 (6 bases). V shed 7 bases and J shed 8 bases, with 14 bases lying between them. This CDR3 region has 12 residues. Germline V lookup: CDR1 SQVTM, CDR2 ANQGSEA. CDR3 coding DNA: TGCAGCGGGCTCGGGGAGGCTGGGGAGCTGTTTTTT. Translating it yields CSGLGEAGELFF.

This clone showed up just a few times. This chain links TRBV9 with TRBJ1-2, with D possibly matching TRBD1 (5 bases). This CDR3 comprises 15 residues. Germline V gene sequence: CDR1 SGDLS, CDR2 YYNGEE. Trimming shortened V by 0 bases and J by 5 bases, and 14 bases separated the two germline ends. CDR3 bases: TGTGCCAGCAGCGTAGGCGGGGCGAGAGCTTATGGCTACACCTTC. It codes for CASSVGGARAYGYTF.

CDR3 region: CASKDRGGQPQHF. In DNA form, the CDR3 reads TGTGCCAGTAAGGACAGGGGCGGTCAGCCCCAGCATTTT. The rearrangement links TRBV19 to TRBJ1-5; 9 bases map to TRBD1. V was pared by 7 bases and J by 6 bases, with 4 bases of the junction left unmatched. The CDR3 runs 13 residues. Per germline, CDR1 LNHDA and CDR2 SQIVND (reference sequence). The full variable domain, completed using reference TRBV19 and TRBJ1-5, is DGGITQSPKYLFRKEGQNVTLSCEQNLNHDAMYWYRQDPGQGLRLIYYSQIVNDFQKGDIAEGYSVSREKKESFPLTVTSAQKNPTAFYLCASKDRGGQPQHFGDGTRLSIL.

This clone was observed a handful of times. This chain links TRBV2 with TRBJ1-5, with 8 bases that match TRBD1. The junction had 2 bases not matched to a gene; V was cut back by 0 bases and J by 7 bases. The CDR3 contains 14 residues. CDR1 and CDR2 from the germline V gene are SNHLY and FYNNEI. CDR3 region: CASSEARGRQPQHF. The CDR3 DNA is TGTGCCAGCAGTGAAGCCAGGGGGCGGCAGCCCCAGCATTTT.

The rearrangement links TRBV30 to TRBJ2-1; 7 bases align to TRBD1. V shed 3 bases and J 4 bases; nucleotides not matched to a gene: 3. Germline V gives CDR1 GTSNPN, CDR2 SVGIG (reference sequence). The CDR3 has 13 residues. DNA of the CDR3: TGTGCCTGGAGGAAGGGGGCATACAATGAGCAGTTCTTC. Its protein is CAWRKGAYNEQFF.

The V call is TRBV6-5, the J call TRBJ2-2; 7 bases agree with TRBD1. The CDR3 consists of 15 residues. V was clipped by 2 bases and J by 8 bases; unmatched bases: 8. From germline, CDR1 is MNHEY and CDR2 SVGAGI. This chain's CDR3 is CASSYTRQGAGELFF. Here the CDR3 DNA reads TGTGCCAGCAGTTACACGAGACAGGGCGCAGGGGAGCTGTTTTTT.

The V and J genes are TRBV7-9 and TRBJ2-3, with 13 bases identical to TRBD2. V shed 5 bases, J shed 0 bases, and the junction held 2 bases outside the gene matches. The germline V gene encodes CDR1 SEHNR and CDR2 FQNEAQ (reference sequence). The CDR3 loop spans 16 amino acids. CDR3 coding DNA: TGTGCCAGCAGCCGACTAGCGGGGGGAAGCACAGATACGCAGTATTTT. Protein sequence: CASSRLAGGSTDTQYF. The variable domain in full, with the rest retrieved from reference TRBV7-9 and TRBJ2-3, is DTGVSQNPRHKITKRGQNVTFRCDPISEHNRLYWYRQTLGQGPEFLTYFQNEAQLEKSRLLSDRFSAERPKGSFSTLEIQRTEQGDSAMYLCASSRLAGGSTDTQYFGPGTRLTVL.

CDR3 loop: CASSQVRSVAGQETQYF. CDR3 DNA: TGCGCCAGCAGCCAAGTTAGGTCGGTAGCGGGTCAAGAGACCCAGTACTTC. J is TRBJ2-5 and V is TRBV4-1; 7 bases are a match to TRBD2. The CDR3 extends over 17 amino acids. CDR1 is MGHRA, CDR2 YSYEKL, per germline. V dropped 1 base and J dropped 2; count of bases not matched to a gene: 10.

The J gene is TRBJ1-2, the V gene TRBV4-3; perhaps TRBD1 as D (6 bases). CDR3 size: 15 residues. The ends were cut back, 2 bases at V and 3 bases at J, with 13 bases in the middle. Germline V gene data show CDR1 as LGHNA and CDR2 as YSLEER. CDR3 residues: CASSQLRGVYYGYTF. The DNA of the CDR3 is TGCGCCAGCAGCCAACTCAGGGGTGTGTACTATGGCTACACCTTC.

The chain employs TRBV9 and TRBJ2-2; no reliable D call. V shed 1 base and J shed 5 bases, with 9 bases lying between them. Germline V gene lookup returns CDR1 SGDLS and CDR2 YYNGEE. The CDR3 runs to 14 residues. CDR3 loop: CASSVNLGTGELFF. The CDR3 DNA is TGTGCCAGCAGCGTAAACCTCGGGACCGGGGAGCTGTTTTTT.

Details on this clone: Additional DNA sequences in this sample encode the identical CDR3. The V and J genes are TRBV5-1 and TRBJ2-1; maybe TRBD1 (6 bases). This CDR3 is 14 amino acids long. Trimming left V 7 bases short and J 4 bases short, with 15 bases between. Per the germline V gene, CDR1 is SGHRS and CDR2 is YFSETQ. CDR3 residues: CASSRDTGYNEQFF. The CDR3, as DNA: TGCGCCAGCTCCCGGGACACCGGATACAATGAGCAGTTCTTC.

A few counts support this clone. The rearrangement joins TRBV5-1 to TRBJ1-3; possibly TRBD1 for D (6 bases). The CDR3 is 14 amino acids. V gave up 4 bases and J gave up 4 bases, with 12 bases separating them. CDR1 and CDR2 (germline): SGHRS, YFSETQ. Here the CDR3 reads CASSEFGQGNTIYF. The CDR3 DNA reads TGCGCCAGCAGCGAATTTGGACAGGGAAACACCATATATTTT.

The genes are TRBV6-1 and TRBJ2-5, with 8 positions matching TRBD2. The V and J ends lost 2 bases and 7 bases, in that order; junction bases with no gene match: 9. CDR3 size: 15 residues. Per germline, CDR1 MNHNS and CDR2 SASEGT. The CDR3: CASSELAGTRGTQYF. In nucleotides, the CDR3 is TGTGCCAGCAGTGAACTAGCGGGTACACGGGGGACCCAGTACTTC.

The V and J genes are TRBV28 and TRBJ1-1, with unresolved D. With 3 bases removed from V and 5 bases from J, the gap between germline ends came to 16 bases. The CDR3 totals 15 residues. Germline CDR1 reads MDHEN; CDR2 reads SYDVKM. The CDR3 sequence is CASSLLRNGGTEAFF. CDR3 in DNA: TGTGCCAGCAGTTTGCTGAGGAATGGAGGGACTGAAGCTTTCTTT.

The chain joins TRBV29-1 to TRBJ1-2, with 9 bases that match TRBD1. With V trimmed by 4 bases and J by 1 base, 1 base remained unmatched. In germline, CDR1 is SQVTM, CDR2 ANQGSEA. The CDR3 length is 13 residues. CDR3 nucleotides: TGCAGCGTTGGGACAGGGGATAACTATGGCTACACCTTC. This sequence encodes CSVGTGDNYGYTF.

This chain links TRBV9 with TRBJ1-3, with D uncertain. CDR3 length equals 15 residues. The germline V and J ends were trimmed by 5 bases and 1 base, with 13 bases remaining between them. The V gene's germline CDR1 is SGDLS and CDR2 YYNGEE. In DNA form, the CDR3 reads TGTGCCAGCAGACCCGATATCACTTCTGGAAACACCATATATTTT. Protein sequence: CASRPDITSGNTIYF.

The genes are TRBV9 and TRBJ2-5; D unclear. The CDR3 runs 13 residues. V lost 3 bases, J lost 1 base, and 7 bases lay in between. CDR1 is SGDLS and CDR2 is YYNGEE in the germline V gene. CDR3 in DNA: TGTGCCAGCAGCGCCACGGTCCAAGAGACCCAGTACTTC. Translation gives CASSATVQETQYF.

CDR3 amino acids: CASSVGGAEAFF. The CDR3 DNA sequence: TGCGCCAGCAGTGTCGGAGGGGCGGAAGCTTTCTTT. The chain couples TRBV10-2 to TRBJ1-1; possibly TRBD1 for D (5 bases). This CDR3 has 12 residues. Germline values: CDR1 WSHSY, CDR2 SAAADI. V shed 4 bases and J shed 8 bases, with 11 bases lying between them.

Written as DNA, the CDR3 is TGTGCCAGCAGCTTAGTAGGGACAGGGGCTGGAAACACCATATATTTT. This encodes CASSLVGTGAGNTIYF. J is TRBJ1-3 and V is TRBV7-9; 10 bases are shared with TRBD1. V gave up 1 base and J gave up 2 bases; unmatched junction bases: 2. Germline lookup yields CDR1 SEHNR and CDR2 FQNEAQ (reference sequence). This CDR3 is built from 16 residues.

The rearrangement joins TRBV9 to TRBJ2-7, with D tentatively TRBD1 (5 bases). The CDR3 spans 16 residues. In germline, CDR1 is SGDLS, CDR2 YYNGEE. Deletions cut 0 bases from V and 4 bases from J, with 17 bases between. As DNA, the CDR3 is TGTGCCAGCAGCGTAGCTTTGTCGGCAGGGCCGTACGAGCAGTACTTC. Translating it yields CASSVALSAGPYEQYF.

This chain uses TRBV2 with TRBJ2-7; D call uncertain. Trimming took 8 bases from V and 2 from J, leaving 13 bases between them. Germline V gene data show CDR1 as SNHLY and CDR2 as FYNNEI. This CDR3 comprises 13 residues. CDR3 loop: CASAEGRAYEQYF. The CDR3 nucleotides are TGTGCCAGCGCGGAAGGCCGCGCCTACGAGCAGTACTTC.

This clone was seen more than once but under ten times. The chain's CDR3 is CASRPRGTEAFF. The CDR3 region has the DNA TGTGCCAGCAGACCCAGGGGGACTGAAGCTTTCTTT. The V and J genes are TRBV6-5 and TRBJ1-1; TRBD1 agrees at 7 bases. J was trimmed by 5 bases and V by 6 bases; bases with no gene match: 3. Germline lookup yields CDR1 MNHEY and CDR2 SVGAGI. The CDR3 spans 12 residues.